Shown below are 16 T cell receptor beta chains from a single sample sequenced in a study of shared clonotypes between healthy human individuals (dated by TCRdb to the early 2020s). The library was generated by the immunoSEQ multiplex PCR assay. As stored in TCRdb, this immuneACCESS dataset retains in-frame rearrangements with V and J assigned. A fraction of the clones does not appear; measured against another copy, unresolved V genes explain less than half of the discrepancy, and the remainder lacks a known reason. The sample data list about 1 million clones, and about 75% of these were observed just once. The ten largest clones represent 1.4% to 1.5% of the sample. The sample comprised memory CD4+ T cells sorted from blood. Taken with the paper, the label for cell subset or site translates to: CD45RA-negative fraction. These receptor sequences come from a man younger than 35 in good health.

The table lists this clone with a count of one. The chain combines TRBV7-9 with TRBJ1-4, with D uncertain. Between the trimmed V and J ends, which lost 5 bases and 10 bases, there was a span of 14 bases. Germline CDR1 SEHNR, CDR2 FQNEAQ (reference sequence). This CDR3 region has 13 residues. This chain's CDR3 is CASSTLDTRKLFF. CDR3 coding DNA: TGTGCCAGCAGCACTCTCGACACAAGAAAACTGTTTTTT.

With regard to this clone: The sample has other DNA sequences that encode this CDR3 too. This chain joins TRBV5-1 and TRBJ1-1; D is unclear. The CDR3 is made up of 15 amino acids. Germline V gene lookup returns CDR1 SGHRS and CDR2 YFSETQ. Deletions cut 0 bases from V and 1 base from J, with 10 bases between. The CDR3 DNA follows: TGCGCCAGCAGCTTGGGGGCAGGCGCGAACACTGAAGCTTTCTTT. It yields the protein CASSLGAGANTEAFF.

This clone was recorded many times. The chain uses TRBV5-1 and TRBJ2-2; tentatively, D is TRBD1 or TRBD2 (5 bases each). The germline V and J ends were trimmed by 0 bases and 6 bases, with 12 bases remaining between them. The germline CDR1 and CDR2 sequences are SGHRS and YFSETQ. This CDR3 has 15 residues. CDR3 coding DNA: TGCGCCAGCAGCTTGGGAGGGGTGGTCGCCGGGGAGCTGTTTTTT. It yields the protein CASSLGGVVAGELFF.

This chain uses TRBV2 with TRBJ1-4; TRBD1 is a possible D gene (5 bases). Trimming removed 6 bases from V and 4 bases from J, with 12 bases in between. Germline CDR1 SNHLY, CDR2 FYNNEI. CDR3 size: 14 residues. This chain's CDR3 is CASRPRVLNEKLFF. The DNA of the CDR3 is TGTGCCAGCAGGCCCAGGGTCCTTAATGAAAAACTGTTTTTT.

For this clone: This specimen includes other DNA sequences encoding the same CDR3. The rearrangement joins TRBV6-6 to TRBJ1-1; D might be TRBD1 (5 bases). The CDR3 is 14 residues long. CDR1 and CDR2 (germline): MNHNY, SVGAGI (reference sequence). The germline V and J ends were trimmed by 0 bases and 1 base, with 6 bases remaining between them. The CDR3 coding sequence is TGTGCCAGCAGTTACTCGGGGGGGAACACTGAAGCTTTCTTT. This codes for CASSYSGGNTEAFF.

Comment on this clone: The sample has other DNA sequences that encode this CDR3 too. The V and J genes are TRBV6-6 and TRBJ2-2, with D perhaps TRBD1 (5 bases). Germline values: CDR1 MNHNY, CDR2 SVGAGI (reference sequence). The CDR3 is made up of 13 amino acids. The V and J ends lost 4 bases and 5 bases respectively, with 8 bases between them. CDR3 residues: CASSSQGTGELFF. In DNA, the CDR3 is TGTGCCAGCAGTTCCCAGGGAACCGGGGAGCTGTTTTTT.

This chain links TRBV19 with TRBJ2-2, with D possibly TRBD1 on 6 matching bases. CDR1 and CDR2 (germline): LNHDA, SQIVND (reference sequence). The CDR3 has 15 amino acids. Trimming took off 11 bases at V and 5 bases at J, with 21 bases between the two ends. The CDR3 coding sequence is TGTGCCGGTTCTAGGGGGTTAGGTTCAACCGGGGAGCTGTTTTTT. It encodes CAGSRGLGSTGELFF.

The chain carries TRBV4-1 and TRBJ2-1, with 11 bases lining up with TRBD2. The CDR3 is 16 amino acids. Germline V gene data show CDR1 as MGHRA and CDR2 as YSYEKL. Losses at the gene ends were 3 bases for V and 6 bases for J; bases not matched to a gene: 7. In DNA form, the CDR3 reads TGCGCCAGCAGCCAGTCCCCTAGCGGGGGGTTCAATGAGCAGTTCTTC. It codes for CASSQSPSGGFNEQFF.

CDR3 sequence: CASSFHGATNEKLFF. CDR3 nucleotide sequence: TGTGCCAGCAGTTTTCACGGAGCAACTAATGAAAAACTGTTTTTT. The chain carries TRBV28 and TRBJ1-4; D unresolved. V was clipped by 3 bases and J by 0 bases, with 8 bases between them. The CDR3 sequence is 15 residues long. The germline CDR1 and CDR2 sequences are MDHEN and SYDVKM.

This clone was detected a few times. CDR3 sequence: CRDHDRNGYTF. The CDR3 DNA reads TGCAGGGACCATGACAGGAATGGCTACACCTTC. The gene calls are TRBV20-1 and TRBJ1-2; tentative D call: TRBD1 (6 bases). Germline V gives CDR1 DFQATT, CDR2 SNEGSKA (reference sequence). The CDR3 totals 11 residues.

This clone has just a few counts. V and J are TRBV27 and TRBJ2-5; 13 nucleotides align to TRBD2. The CDR3 has 17 amino acids. V dropped 2 bases and J dropped 1; count of bases not matched to a gene: 4. Germline V lookup: CDR1 MNHEY, CDR2 SMNVEV (reference sequence). The CDR3 is CASSLRRTSGSQETQYF. Written as DNA, the CDR3 is TGTGCCAGCAGTTTACGTAGGACTAGCGGGAGCCAAGAGACCCAGTACTTC.

Only a few counts were recorded for this clone. This chain connects TRBV4-3 to TRBJ2-3; a weak D match, TRBD1 (5 bases). V was shortened by 0 bases and J by 4 bases, with 17 bases between the two germline ends. Germline values: CDR1 LGHNA, CDR2 YSLEER. The CDR3 spans 17 residues. The CDR3 DNA reads TGCGCCAGCAGCCAAGATGAGACAGCAAGTTTCCCAGATACGCAGTATTTT. Protein sequence: CASSQDETASFPDTQYF.

The chain uses TRBV7-6 and TRBJ2-1; D may be TRBD1 (6 bases). V was cut by 5 bases and J by 7 bases, with 12 bases left in between. The CDR3 extends over 13 amino acids. In germline, CDR1 is SGHVS, CDR2 FNYEAQ. CDR3 nucleotide sequence: TGTGCCAGCAGCCTAGGACAGACTAATGAGCAGTTCTTC. Translated: CASSLGQTNEQFF.

V and J are TRBV10-3 and TRBJ2-5; 9 bases agree with TRBD2. Germline lookup yields CDR1 ENHRY and CDR2 SYGVKD. The V and J ends lost 4 bases and 3 bases, in that order; junction bases with no gene match: 3. The CDR3 sequence is 14 residues long. The CDR3 loop is CAISGSGGKETQYF. The CDR3 coding sequence is TGTGCCATCAGTGGCAGCGGGGGGAAAGAGACCCAGTACTTC.

This clone was picked up a small number of times. This chain connects TRBV4-2 to TRBJ2-3; 11 nucleotides match TRBD2. The trim removed 4 bases at V and 0 bases at J, leaving 12 bases unmatched. The CDR3 runs 19 residues. Germline V gene lookup returns CDR1 LGHNA and CDR2 YNFKEQ. The CDR3: CASSPLGIAGGPSTDTQYF. CDR3 in DNA: TGTGCCAGCAGCCCCCTGGGTATAGCGGGGGGGCCTAGCACAGATACGCAGTATTTT.

This clone has a handful of counts. The J gene is TRBJ1-2, the V gene TRBV18, with a possible D match to TRBD1 (5 bases). CDR1 KGHSH and CDR2 LQKENI come from the germline V gene. Trimming took 5 bases from V and 3 from J, leaving 10 bases between them. The CDR3 has 13 amino acids. CDR3 residues: CASSSGGDYGYTF. In nucleotides, the CDR3 is TGTGCCAGCTCATCAGGAGGGGACTATGGCTACACCTTC.